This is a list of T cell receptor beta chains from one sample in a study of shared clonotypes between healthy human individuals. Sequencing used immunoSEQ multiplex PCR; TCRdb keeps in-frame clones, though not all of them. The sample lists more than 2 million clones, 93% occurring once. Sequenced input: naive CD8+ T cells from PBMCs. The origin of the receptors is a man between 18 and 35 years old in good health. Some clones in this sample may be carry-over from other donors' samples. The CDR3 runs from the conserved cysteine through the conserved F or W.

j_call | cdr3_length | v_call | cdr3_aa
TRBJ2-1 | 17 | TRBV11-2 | CASGTPGLQVGYNEQFF
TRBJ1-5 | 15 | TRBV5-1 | CASSPDPGWSQPQHF
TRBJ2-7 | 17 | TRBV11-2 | CASTIGSARTGGHEQYF
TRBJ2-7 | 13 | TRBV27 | CASSLGTPYEQYF
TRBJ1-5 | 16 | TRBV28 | CASSSYQGDSNQPQHF
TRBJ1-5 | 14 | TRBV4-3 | CASSQDGGGQPQHF
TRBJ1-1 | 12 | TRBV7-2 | CASSSRGSEAFF
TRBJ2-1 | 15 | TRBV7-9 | CASRQTSGRLNEQFF
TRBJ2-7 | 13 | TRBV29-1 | CSAAPGQTYEQYF
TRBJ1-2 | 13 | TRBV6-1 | CASRAGTGGGYTF
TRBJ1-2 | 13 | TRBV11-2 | CASSLWKQDGYTF
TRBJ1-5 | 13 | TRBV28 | CASRDRGNQPQHF
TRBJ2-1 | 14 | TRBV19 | CASSFPGADNEQFF
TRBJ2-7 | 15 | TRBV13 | CASSLGQGAPGEQYF
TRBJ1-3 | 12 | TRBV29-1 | CSVTGDSGTIYF
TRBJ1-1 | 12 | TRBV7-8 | CASSLGRTEAFF
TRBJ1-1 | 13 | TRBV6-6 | CASRTTGDTEAFF
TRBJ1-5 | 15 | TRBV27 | CASSPPGGRNQPQHF
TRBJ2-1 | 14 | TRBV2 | CASSELAKYNEQFF
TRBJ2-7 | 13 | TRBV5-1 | CASSSDWSYEQYF
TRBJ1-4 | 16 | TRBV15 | CATSTTPDSANEKLFF
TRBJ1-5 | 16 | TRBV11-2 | CASSSDPEGGNQPQHF
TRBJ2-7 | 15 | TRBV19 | CASSGGLAGYYEQYF
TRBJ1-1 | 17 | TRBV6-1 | CASSECFGGAECLEAFF
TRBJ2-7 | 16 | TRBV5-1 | CASSPSGREGIGEQYF
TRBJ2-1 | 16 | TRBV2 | CASRRTSGNSYNEQFF
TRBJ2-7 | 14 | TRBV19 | CASSTRATSYEQYF
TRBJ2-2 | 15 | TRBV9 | CASSGDRVHTGELFF
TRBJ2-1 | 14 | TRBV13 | CASSDSTGYNEQFF
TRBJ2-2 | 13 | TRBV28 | CVSGQGRTGELFF
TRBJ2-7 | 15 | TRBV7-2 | CASSLGGSGSDEQYF
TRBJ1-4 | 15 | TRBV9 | CASSVTGATNEKLFF
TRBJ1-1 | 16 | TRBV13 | CASSSTGELGHTEAFF
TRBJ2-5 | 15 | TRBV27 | CASTPGGLAGETQYF
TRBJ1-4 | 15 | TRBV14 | CASSQVGRADEKLFF
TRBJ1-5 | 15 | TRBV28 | CASRGQTYSNQPQHF
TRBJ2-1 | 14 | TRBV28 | CASSRGRESNEQFF
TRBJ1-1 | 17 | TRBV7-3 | CASSLGQGGIVNTEAFF
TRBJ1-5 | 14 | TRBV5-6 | CASSGGGGKQPQHF
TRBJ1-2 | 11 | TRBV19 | CASKGHYGYTF